This is a list of T cell receptor beta chains from one sample in a study of cytomegalovirus exposure and HLA in healthy donors. Sequencing used immunoSEQ multiplex PCR; TCRdb keeps in-frame clones, though not all of them. The table includes 150,000 to 200,000 clones, around 76% detected once. The specimen was PBMCs. These receptors were collected from a woman aged 30 to 39 in good health and CMV-seropositive. CDR3s include the opening cysteine and the closing phenylalanine or tryptophan. A D gene is named only where the DNA matches it firmly. Clone size is not always given. Where it is, it says once, few, many or a class for expanded clones.

>TRBV29-1|TRBD1|NA|TRBJ2-7
TGCAGCGCTGGGATCCGGGACAGGGTTTTTTACGAGCAGTACTTC
CSAGIRDRVFYEQYF
>TRBV28|NA|NA|TRBJ2-2
TGTGCCAGCAGTTTCGTGGACAGCCCCGGGGAGCTGTTTTTT
CASSFVDSPGELFF
>TRBV9|NA|NA|TRBJ2-3
TGTGCCAGCAGCGTAGATGTTGGCAGGGCCACAGATACGCAGTATTTT
CASSVDVGRATDTQYF
>TRBV7-9|NA|NA|TRBJ2-3
TGTGCCAGCAGGAGTACAGGGACCGATACGCAGTATTTT
CASRSTGTDTQYF
>TRBV7-2|TRBD1|NA|TRBJ1-2
TGTGCCAGCAGCTTCGACCGGACAGGATCTGGCTACACCTTC
CASSFDRTGSGYTF
>TRBV7-2|TRBD1|NA|TRBJ2-7
TGTGCCAGCAGTCGTACAGGGGCCCCCTCCTACGAGCAGTACTTC
CASSRTGAPSYEQYF
>TRBV27|TRBD1|NA|TRBJ2-1
TGTGCCAGCGGGACAGGGGGAATCTTTGAGCAGTTCTTC
CASGTGGIFEQFF
>TRBV9|NA|NA|TRBJ2-5
TGTGCCAGCAGCGTAGGAGGACAGCAAGAGACCCAGTACTTC
CASSVGGQQETQYF
>TRBV9|NA|NA|TRBJ1-2
TGTGCCAGCAGCGTAGACACAGCTAACTATGGCTACACCTTC
CASSVDTANYGYTF
>TRBV6-5|NA|few|TRBJ1-1
TGTGCCAGCAATTTACGAGCACGGAGGAACACTGAAGCTTTCTTT
CASNLRARRNTEAFF
>TRBV5-6|TRBD2|NA|TRBJ2-7
TGTGCCAGCAGCAAACTAGCGGATAAGTACTTC
CASSKLADKYF
>TRBV28|TRBD1|NA|TRBJ1-2
TGTGCCAGCAGAAAGACAGGGAATGGCTACACCTTC
CASRKTGNGYTF
>TRBV7-2|NA|NA|TRBJ2-7
TGTGCCAGCAGCTTAGAAGGGGGCGGGGCCTCCTACGAGCAGTACTTC
CASSLEGGGASYEQYF
>TRBV19|NA|NA|TRBJ2-1
TGTGCCAGTAGTCTTACTACGGGGTATGGTTACAATGAGCAGTTCTTC
CASSLTTGYGYNEQFF
>TRBV7-2|NA|NA|TRBJ1-4
TGTGCCAGCAGCTTTCCCAGGGTGGGTGAAAAACTGTTTTTT
CASSFPRVGEKLFF
>TRBV7-6|NA|NA|TRBJ2-1
TGTGCCAGCAGCTACCTGGGGGGTACCTACAATGAGCAGTTCTTC
CASSYLGGTYNEQFF
>TRBV9|NA|once|TRBJ2-3
TGTGCCAGCAGCGGAGGGCGGGACCTAAAAACGACCCGGAGCACAGATACGCAGTATTTT
CASSGGRDLKTTRSTDTQYF
>TRBV5-1|TRBD1|once|TRBJ1-1
TGCGCCAGCAGCTTACAGACAGGGGAGAACACTGAAGCTTTCTTT
CASSLQTGENTEAFF
>TRBV30|NA|NA|TRBJ1-5
TGTGCCTGGAGTTCAGGCAGCAATCAGCCCCAGCATTTT
CAWSSGSNQPQHF
>TRBV4-3|NA|NA|TRBJ2-2
TGCGCCAGCAGCCAAGCGCCGGCGGGGATGAACACCGGGGAGCTGTTTTTT
CASSQAPAGMNTGELFF
>TRBV6-5|TRBD1|NA|TRBJ1-4
TGTGCCAGCAGCCCTGGACAGGGCGGTAAGGAAAAACTGTTTTTT
CASSPGQGGKEKLFF
>TRBV2|NA|few|TRBJ2-3
TGTGCCAGCATGGAGGATACAGATACGCAGTATTTT
CASMEDTDTQYF
>TRBV5-4|TRBD1|NA|TRBJ1-1
TGTGCCAGCAGCTCTACAGGGGGGAACACTGAAGCTTTCTTT
CASSSTGGNTEAFF
>TRBV5-6|TRBD1|NA|TRBJ1-1
TGTGCCAGCAGCAAGGGCAGGGGGCAAAACACTGAAGCTTTCTTT
CASSKGRGQNTEAFF
>TRBV15|NA|once|TRBJ2-5
TGTGCCACCAGCAGAGCCCCCCTCGGGGAGACCCAGTACTTC
CATSRAPLGETQYF
>TRBV28|NA|NA|TRBJ2-1
TGTGCCAGCAGTTCCGCACCCAGGGCCATGGGTGAGTTCTTC
CASSSAPRAMGEFF
>TRBV19|NA|NA|TRBJ1-4
TGTGCCAGTAGGGACACGGAGGGACGAGGAGAAAAACTGTTTTTT
CASRDTEGRGEKLFF
>TRBV7-8|TRBD1|once|TRBJ2-3
TGTGCCAGCAGCCGGCTATTGGGACAGGCCTCTAGCACAGATACGCAGTATTTT
CASSRLLGQASSTDTQYF
>TRBV4-3|TRBD2|NA|TRBJ2-1
TGCGCCAGCAGCCAAGTACTAGCGGATCACTACAATGAGCAGTTCTTC
CASSQVLADHYNEQFF
>TRBV29-1|NA|NA|TRBJ1-1
TGCAGCGTTGAAGTCCATGCGGGATTCACTGAAGCTTTCTTT
CSVEVHAGFTEAFF
>TRBV7-8|TRBD1|NA|TRBJ1-1
TGTGCCAGCAGCTTAGCCAGGACAGGGGGATCGTTGAACACTGAAGCTTTCTTT
CASSLARTGGSLNTEAFF
>TRBV2|TRBD2|NA|TRBJ2-3
TGTGCCAGCAGTGAAAGGACTAGCGGGAGTCTTCCGCAGTATTTT
CASSERTSGSLPQYF
>TRBV5-1|NA|NA|TRBJ2-3
TGCGCCAGCAGCCCGGAGGGGACTGATACGCAGTATTTT
CASSPEGTDTQYF
>TRBV6-1|NA|few|TRBJ1-2
TGTGCCAGCAGTTCGACGGGGAACTATGGCTACACCTTC
CASSSTGNYGYTF
>TRBV5-1|NA|NA|TRBJ2-1
TGCGCCAGCAGCTTGATGGGGCAGGGGTACGACAATGAGCAGTTCTTC
CASSLMGQGYDNEQFF
>TRBV7-8|TRBD1|NA|TRBJ2-7
TGTGCCAGCAGCTTGGGACAGGGTGTTGGAGTCTCCTACGAGCAGTACTTC
CASSLGQGVGVSYEQYF
>TRBV2|NA|NA|TRBJ2-5
TGTGCCAGCAGTGAGAATGGGAGAGGCGAGACCCAGTACTTC
CASSENGRGETQYF
>TRBV2|TRBD2|few|TRBJ2-7
TGTGCCAGCAGGATCCGTGTAGCGGGCCTCTCCTACGAGCAGTACTTC
CASRIRVAGLSYEQYF
>TRBV19|NA|NA|TRBJ2-7
TGTGCCAGTTCCTATGCCTTAAGCTACGAGCAGTACTTC
CASSYALSYEQYF
>TRBV5-4|NA|once|TRBJ2-7
TGTGCCAGCAGCCTGGAGGGGTACGAGCAGTACTTC
CASSLEGYEQYF
>TRBV6-4|TRBD1|NA|TRBJ1-2
TGTGCCAGCAGTGACTCCAGGGGGCTTAGCTACACCTTC
CASSDSRGLSYTF